The T cell receptor (beta chain) under discussion was sequenced for a study of response to subunit inactivated influenza vaccine. The germline V gene has CDR1 LGHNA and CDR2 YSLEER. CDR3 length equals 17 residues. Trimming removed 1 base at V and 2 bases at J, with 16 bases between. Study results and caveats: Seasonal influenza vaccination, on each occasion, was suggested by the authors to recruit few new T cells.

Comment on this clonotype: Its antigen remains unknown.

Using its own MiXCR run on the RT-PCR reads, TCRdb lists one record per CDR3 protein. The sample lists about 700,000 distinct CDR3 sequences; 15% to 17% were seen once. This receptor was taken from a man aged 50-60 years who received an inactivated influenza vaccine. This sample comprised PBMCs from blood, obtained 11 to 12 days after vaccination. The J gene is TRBJ2-3, the V gene TRBV4-3; D is ambiguous. CDR3 DNA sequence: TGCGCCAGCAGCCAAGGATATCCGGAACTTACCACAGATACGCAGTATTTT. As protein: CASSQGYPELTTDTQYF.